The present T cell receptor (beta chain) was sequenced within a study of OX40 agonist ivuxolimab in advanced cancers. As for the study in general: The patients received ivuxolimab by intravenous route every 2 weeks at 0.01 to 10 mg/kg. A male proportion of 70% to 90% was recorded, with mean age approximately 60 years and range roughly 20 to 90. Anti-PD-1, anti-PD-L1 or anti-CTLA-4 therapy given earlier was allowed, and around 40% had some.

The method was immunoSEQ multiplex PCR; TCRdb's version includes in-frame clones alone and lacks a portion of them. The sample carries about 76,000 clones, around four fifths recorded once. This CDR3 region has 13 residues. Germline lookup yields CDR1 SGHAT and CDR2 FQNNGV. V lost 4 bases and J 1 base, leaving 7 bases between the germline ends. The receptor's source is an adult with an advanced solid tumor such as melanoma, head and neck, liver or kidney cancer. This chain connects TRBV11-2 to TRBJ1-1, with D possibly TRBD1 on 5 matching bases. Source: CD4+ or CD8+ T cells sorted from blood, taken in a trial of the OX40 agonist ivuxolimab. The CDR3 region is CASSSTANTEAFF. The CDR3 nucleotides are TGTGCCAGCAGCTCGACAGCGAACACTGAAGCTTTCTTT.